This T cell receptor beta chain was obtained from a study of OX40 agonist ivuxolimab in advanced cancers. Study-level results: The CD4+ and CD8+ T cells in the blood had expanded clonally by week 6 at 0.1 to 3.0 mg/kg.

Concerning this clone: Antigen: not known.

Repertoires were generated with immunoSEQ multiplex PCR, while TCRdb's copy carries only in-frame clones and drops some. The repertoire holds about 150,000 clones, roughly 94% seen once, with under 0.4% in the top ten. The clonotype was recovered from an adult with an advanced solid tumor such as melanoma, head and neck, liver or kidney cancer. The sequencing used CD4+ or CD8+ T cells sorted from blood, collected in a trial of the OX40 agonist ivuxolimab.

The CDR3 nucleotides read TGTGCCAGCAGCTTACAGGTCGACTACAATGAGCAGTTCTTC. It codes for CASSLQVDYNEQFF. The J gene is TRBJ2-1, the V gene TRBV5-4, with D possibly being TRBD1 (5 bases). This CDR3 is built from 14 residues. Germline loops: CDR1 SGHNT, CDR2 YYREEE (reference sequence). V lost 2 bases and J lost 3, with 9 bases in between.